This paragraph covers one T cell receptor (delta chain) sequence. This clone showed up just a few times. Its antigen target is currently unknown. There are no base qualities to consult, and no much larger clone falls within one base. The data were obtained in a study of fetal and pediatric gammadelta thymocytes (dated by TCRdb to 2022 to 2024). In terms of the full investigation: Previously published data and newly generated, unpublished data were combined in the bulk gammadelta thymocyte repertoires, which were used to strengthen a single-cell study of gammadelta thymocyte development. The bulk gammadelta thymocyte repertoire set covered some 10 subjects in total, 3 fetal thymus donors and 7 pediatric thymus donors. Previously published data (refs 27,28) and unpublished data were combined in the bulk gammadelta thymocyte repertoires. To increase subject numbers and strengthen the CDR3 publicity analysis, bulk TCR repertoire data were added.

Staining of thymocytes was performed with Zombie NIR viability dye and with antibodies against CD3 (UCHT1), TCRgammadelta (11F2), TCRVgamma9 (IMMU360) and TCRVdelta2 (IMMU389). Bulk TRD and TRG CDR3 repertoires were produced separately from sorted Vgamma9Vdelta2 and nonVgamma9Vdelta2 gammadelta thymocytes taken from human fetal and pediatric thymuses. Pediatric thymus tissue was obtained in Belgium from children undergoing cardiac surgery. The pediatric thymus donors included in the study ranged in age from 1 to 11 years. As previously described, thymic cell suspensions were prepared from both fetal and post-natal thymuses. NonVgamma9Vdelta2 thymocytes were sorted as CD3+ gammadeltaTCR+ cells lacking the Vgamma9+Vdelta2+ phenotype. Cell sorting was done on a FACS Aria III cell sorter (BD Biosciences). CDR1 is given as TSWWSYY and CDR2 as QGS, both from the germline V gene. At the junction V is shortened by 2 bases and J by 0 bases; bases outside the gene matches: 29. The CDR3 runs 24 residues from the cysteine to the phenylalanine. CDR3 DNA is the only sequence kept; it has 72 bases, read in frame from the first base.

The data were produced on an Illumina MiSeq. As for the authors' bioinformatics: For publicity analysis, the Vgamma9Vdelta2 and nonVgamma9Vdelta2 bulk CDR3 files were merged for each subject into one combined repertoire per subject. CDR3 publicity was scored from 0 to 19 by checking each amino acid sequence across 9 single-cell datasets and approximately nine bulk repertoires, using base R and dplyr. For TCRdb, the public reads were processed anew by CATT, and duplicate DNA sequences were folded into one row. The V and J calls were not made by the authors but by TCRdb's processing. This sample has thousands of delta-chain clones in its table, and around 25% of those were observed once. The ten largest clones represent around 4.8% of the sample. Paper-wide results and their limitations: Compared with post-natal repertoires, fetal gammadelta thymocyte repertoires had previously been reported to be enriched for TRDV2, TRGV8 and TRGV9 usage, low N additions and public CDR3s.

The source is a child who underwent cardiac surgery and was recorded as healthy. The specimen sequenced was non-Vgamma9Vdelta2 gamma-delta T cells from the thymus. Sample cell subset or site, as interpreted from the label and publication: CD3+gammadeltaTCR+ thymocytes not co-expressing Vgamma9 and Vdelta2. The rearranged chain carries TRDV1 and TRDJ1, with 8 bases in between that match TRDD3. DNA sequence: TGTGCTCTTGGGGAAAGGTACGCCCTACGGTACTGGGGGCCTAAAAGGGCCCACACCGATAAACTCATCTTT. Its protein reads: CALGERYALRYWGPKRAHTDKLIF.